This passage covers 3 T cell receptor beta chains from one sample sequenced in a study of T cells in women clearing cervical HPV infection. Sequencing was performed with immunoSEQ multiplex PCR; in TCRdb, only in-frame clones are kept and a portion is missing. Found here are approximately 37,000 clones; the top ten clones hold 5.5% to 8%. The source material was blood buffy coat. The receptor source for this set is a woman between 18 and 70 years old with a cervical HPV16 infection that either progressed to CIN3+ or cleared (not recorded which).

Turning to this clone: The read falls 3 residues short of the CDR3 end, and the missing part is taken from the germline J gene. This chain connects TRBV12-3 or TRBV12-4 to TRBJ2-3, with TRBD1 matching 7 bases. This CDR3 has 14 residues. After removal of 4 bases from V and 6 bases from J, the junction contained 7 bases not matched to a gene. The CDR3 sequence is CASSYGTVRDTQYF. The CDR3 bases that were read are TGTGCCAGCAGTTACGGGACAGTTAGGGATACG.

On this clone: Read coverage stops 3 residues before the CDR3 terminus; the germline J gene supplies the remainder. The chain has TRBV5-1 and TRBJ2-7; TRBD1 aligns across 8 bases. The CDR3 sequence is 14 residues long. Germline V lookup: CDR1 SGHRS, CDR2 YFSETQ. V lost 3 bases to trimming and J lost 3 bases; unmatched junction nucleotides: 5. CDR3 in amino acids: CASSWGQENYEQYF. The sequenced part of the CDR3 DNA is TGCGCCAGCAGCTGGGGACAGGAAAACTACGAG.

A word on this clone: From the germline J gene comes the end of the CDR3, since the read stops 3 residues before it. The J gene is TRBJ2-7, the V gene TRBV6-1; 8 bases fit TRBD1. Germline CDR1 and CDR2: MNHNS and SASEGT. The CDR3 is 13 residues long. Germline trimming cut 4 bases from V and 5 bases from J; bases unmatched to any gene: 4. CDR3 DNA, as far as it was read: TGTGCCAGCAGTGCGGACAGGGACGACGAG. Encoded protein: CASSADRDDE. The complete CDR3 reads CASSADRDDEQYF.